A selection of T cell receptor beta chains follows, all from one sample in a study of radiation and T cells in renal cell carcinoma. The assay was immunoSEQ multiplex PCR, and TCRdb's table has in-frame clones only and misses some. Among about 90,000 clones listed, around four fifths were seen once. The starting material was blood, obtained from a patient whose treatment included radiotherapy and nephrectomy. The receptors here all came from a man between 50 and 59 years old with renal cell carcinoma. The CDR3 runs from the conserved cysteine through the conserved F or W. The D gene is left open where the match is weak. Clone size appears in some rows only: once, few, many, or a class for an expanded clone.

j_gene: TRBJ1-5
v_gene: TRBV7-6
d_gene: NA
abundance: NA
CDR3aa: CASSLDGTKYQPQHF
CDR3nt: TGTGCCAGCAGCTTAGACGGGACAAAATATCAGCCCCAGCATTTT

j_gene: TRBJ2-7
v_gene: TRBV6-6
d_gene: NA
abundance: NA
CDR3aa: CASFRTLDEQYF
CDR3nt: TGTGCCAGCTTCCGCACGTTGGACGAGCAGTACTTC

j_gene: TRBJ2-2
v_gene: TRBV27
d_gene: NA
abundance: once
CDR3aa: CASSFPSGPLTGELFF
CDR3nt: TGTGCCAGCAGTTTCCCCAGTGGACCCCTCACCGGGGAGCTGTTTTTT

j_gene: TRBJ2-5
v_gene: TRBV2
d_gene: NA
abundance: NA
CDR3aa: CASSDGVSETQYF
CDR3nt: TGTGCCAGCAGTGATGGGGTTTCGGAGACCCAGTACTTC

j_gene: TRBJ2-1
v_gene: TRBV27
d_gene: TRBD2
abundance: NA
CDR3aa: CASSLLRGTSGDNEQFF
CDR3nt: TGTGCCAGCAGTTTACTCCGCGGGACTAGCGGGGACAATGAGCAGTTCTTC

j_gene: TRBJ1-3
v_gene: TRBV4-3
d_gene: NA
abundance: few
CDR3aa: CASSQDPKAFVGNTIYF
CDR3nt: TGCGCCAGCAGCCAAGATCCCAAGGCTTTTGTCGGAAACACCATATATTTT

j_gene: TRBJ1-5
v_gene: TRBV19
d_gene: NA
abundance: NA
CDR3aa: CASSIVAGANQPQHF
CDR3nt: TGTGCCAGTAGTATAGTCGCAGGGGCGAATCAGCCCCAGCATTTT

j_gene: TRBJ2-3
v_gene: TRBV9
d_gene: NA
abundance: NA
CDR3aa: CASSVAVGGQSNTQYF
CDR3nt: TGTGCCAGCAGCGTAGCGGTGGGAGGTCAATCCAATACGCAGTATTTT

j_gene: TRBJ1-3
v_gene: TRBV11-3
d_gene: NA
abundance: NA
CDR3aa: CASSFSGSGNTIYF
CDR3nt: TGTGCCAGCAGCTTCTCAGGATCTGGAAACACCATATATTTT

j_gene: TRBJ2-2
v_gene: TRBV7-2
d_gene: NA
abundance: NA
CDR3aa: CASSLDIGELFF
CDR3nt: TGTGCCAGCAGCTTAGATATCGGGGAGCTGTTTTTT

j_gene: TRBJ2-2
v_gene: TRBV10-3
d_gene: TRBD1
abundance: few
CDR3aa: CAIRTQGSGELFF
CDR3nt: TGTGCCATCAGAACACAGGGGTCCGGGGAGCTGTTTTTT

j_gene: TRBJ2-5
v_gene: TRBV19
d_gene: NA
abundance: NA
CDR3aa: CASGGREETQYF
CDR3nt: TGTGCCAGCGGGGGGCGTGAAGAGACCCAGTACTTC

j_gene: TRBJ2-5
v_gene: TRBV7-2
d_gene: TRBD2
abundance: NA
CDR3aa: CASGRQRGETQYF
CDR3nt: TGTGCCAGCGGGCGGCAGCGGGGAGAGACCCAGTACTTC

j_gene: TRBJ2-7
v_gene: TRBV5-4
d_gene: NA
abundance: once
CDR3aa: CASSPALGPFREQYF
CDR3nt: TGTGCCAGCAGCCCCGCCCTGGGGCCTTTTCGCGAGCAGTACTTC

j_gene: TRBJ1-5
v_gene: TRBV27
d_gene: NA
abundance: NA
CDR3aa: CASSDMGGEQPQHF
CDR3nt: TGTGCCAGCAGTGACATGGGAGGGGAACAGCCCCAGCATTTT

j_gene: TRBJ1-1
v_gene: TRBV10-3
d_gene: NA
abundance: few
CDR3aa: CAISVDRTNTEAFF
CDR3nt: TGTGCCATCAGTGTTGACAGAACGAACACTGAAGCTTTCTTT

j_gene: TRBJ2-7
v_gene: TRBV30
d_gene: TRBD2
abundance: NA
CDR3aa: CALGRGAVSAEQYF
CDR3nt: TGTGCCTTGGGGAGGGGAGCGGTCTCCGCCGAGCAGTACTTC

j_gene: TRBJ2-3
v_gene: TRBV19
d_gene: TRBD1
abundance: NA
CDR3aa: CATQGAISGDTQYF
CDR3nt: TGTGCCACACAGGGGGCCATCTCGGGAGATACGCAGTATTTT

j_gene: TRBJ1-5
v_gene: TRBV10-3
d_gene: NA
abundance: NA
CDR3aa: CAISESTGQPQHF
CDR3nt: TGTGCCATCAGTGAGTCGACAGGCCAGCCCCAGCATTTT

j_gene: TRBJ2-7
v_gene: TRBV2
d_gene: TRBD2
abundance: NA
CDR3aa: CASRFGLAEEQYF
CDR3nt: TGTGCCAGCAGATTCGGACTAGCGGAAGAGCAGTACTTC

j_gene: TRBJ1-1
v_gene: TRBV5-1
d_gene: NA
abundance: NA
CDR3aa: CASSLRGTLQGAEAFF
CDR3nt: TGCGCCAGCAGCTTGCGGGGGACGCTGCAAGGGGCTGAAGCTTTCTTT

j_gene: TRBJ1-1
v_gene: TRBV11-2
d_gene: NA
abundance: NA
CDR3aa: CASSFFGQNTEAFF
CDR3nt: TGTGCCAGCAGCTTCTTCGGGCAGAACACTGAAGCTTTCTTT

j_gene: TRBJ1-2
v_gene: TRBV2
d_gene: NA
abundance: few
CDR3aa: CAISIPGVLGYTF
CDR3nt: TGTGCCATCTCAATTCCAGGCGTCCTTGGCTACACCTTC

j_gene: TRBJ2-1
v_gene: TRBV9
d_gene: NA
abundance: NA
CDR3aa: CASSVVGSGHNEQFF
CDR3nt: TGTGCCAGCAGCGTAGTTGGTAGCGGACACAATGAGCAGTTCTTC

j_gene: TRBJ2-2
v_gene: TRBV7-8
d_gene: TRBD2
abundance: NA
CDR3aa: CASSRTSGGSYTGELFF
CDR3nt: TGTGCCAGCAGCCGGACTAGCGGGGGGTCCTACACCGGGGAGCTGTTTTTT

j_gene: TRBJ1-4
v_gene: TRBV19
d_gene: NA
abundance: few
CDR3aa: CASSIRAGEVNEKLFF
CDR3nt: TGTGCCAGTAGTATAAGGGCCGGCGAAGTTAATGAAAAACTGTTTTTT

j_gene: TRBJ1-4
v_gene: TRBV19
d_gene: NA
abundance: NA
CDR3aa: CASEGGGFATNEKLFF
CDR3nt: TGTGCCAGCGAAGGGGGAGGTTTTGCAACTAATGAAAAACTGTTTTTT

j_gene: TRBJ2-1
v_gene: TRBV5-6
d_gene: NA
abundance: NA
CDR3aa: CASSRTSSYNEQFF
CDR3nt: TGTGCCAGCAGCCGGACGAGCTCCTACAATGAGCAGTTCTTC

j_gene: TRBJ1-1
v_gene: TRBV25-1
d_gene: TRBD1
abundance: NA
CDR3aa: CASNHRDRGTEAFF
CDR3nt: TGTGCCAGCAACCACCGGGACAGGGGTACTGAAGCTTTCTTT

j_gene: TRBJ2-2
v_gene: TRBV7-9
d_gene: TRBD2
abundance: NA
CDR3aa: CASSPPGSGRDTGELFF
CDR3nt: TGTGCCAGCAGCCCTCCGGGCAGCGGGAGGGATACCGGGGAGCTGTTTTTT

j_gene: TRBJ2-5
v_gene: TRBV5-5
d_gene: TRBD1
abundance: NA
CDR3aa: CASRMGQGQETQYF
CDR3nt: TGTGCCAGCAGAATGGGACAGGGACAAGAGACCCAGTACTTC

j_gene: TRBJ1-2
v_gene: TRBV10-3
d_gene: TRBD1
abundance: NA
CDR3aa: CAISGTGVYGYTF
CDR3nt: TGTGCCATCAGCGGGACAGGGGTCTATGGCTACACCTTC

j_gene: TRBJ2-5
v_gene: TRBV2
d_gene: TRBD2
abundance: NA
CDR3aa: CASMSSGGETQYF
CDR3nt: TGTGCCAGCATGTCTAGCGGGGGGGAGACCCAGTACTTC

j_gene: TRBJ2-2
v_gene: TRBV6-5
d_gene: NA
abundance: NA
CDR3aa: CASSPGSANTGELFF
CDR3nt: TGTGCCAGCAGTCCCGGTAGCGCGAACACCGGGGAGCTGTTTTTT

j_gene: TRBJ2-1
v_gene: TRBV2
d_gene: NA
abundance: NA
CDR3aa: CASRYGGDEQFF
CDR3nt: TGTGCCAGCAGATATGGAGGGGATGAGCAGTTCTTC

j_gene: TRBJ2-1
v_gene: TRBV7-3
d_gene: TRBD2
abundance: once
CDR3aa: CASSPLAGGHEQFF
CDR3nt: TGTGCCAGCAGCCCCTTAGCGGGGGGGCATGAGCAGTTCTTC

j_gene: TRBJ1-1
v_gene: TRBV6-1
d_gene: NA
abundance: few
CDR3aa: CASVDFAEAFF
CDR3nt: TGTGCCAGCGTCGATTTCGCTGAAGCTTTCTTT

j_gene: TRBJ1-4
v_gene: TRBV7-2
d_gene: NA
abundance: NA
CDR3aa: CASSMDSSNEKLFF
CDR3nt: TGTGCCAGCAGCATGGACAGTTCTAATGAAAAACTGTTTTTT

j_gene: TRBJ2-7
v_gene: TRBV4-2
d_gene: TRBD1
abundance: NA
CDR3aa: CASRPGTPKEGAYYEQYF
CDR3nt: TGTGCCAGCAGGCCCGGGACACCAAAAGAGGGGGCTTACTACGAGCAGTACTTC

j_gene: TRBJ2-5
v_gene: TRBV6-1
d_gene: TRBD1
abundance: NA
CDR3aa: CASSGHRGETQYF
CDR3nt: TGTGCCAGCAGTGGCCACAGGGGAGAGACCCAGTACTTC

j_gene: TRBJ2-7
v_gene: TRBV27
d_gene: NA
abundance: NA
CDR3aa: CASRSSRYEQYF
CDR3nt: TGTGCCAGCAGGTCCAGTCGCTACGAGCAGTACTTC

j_gene: TRBJ1-3
v_gene: TRBV4-3
d_gene: NA
abundance: NA
CDR3aa: CASSQGRLGIPRSGNTIYF
CDR3nt: TGCGCCAGCAGCCAAGGGAGGTTGGGAATACCCCGCTCTGGAAACACCATATATTTT

j_gene: TRBJ1-2
v_gene: TRBV21-1
d_gene: NA
abundance: once
CDR3aa: CASSKLANPGQGTGGYTF
CDR3nt: TGTGCCAGCAGCAAATTAGCGAATCCGGGACAGGGAACGGGAGGCTACACCTTC

j_gene: TRBJ1-6
v_gene: TRBV4-3
d_gene: NA
abundance: NA
CDR3aa: CASSHSYTRNNSPLHF
CDR3nt: TGCGCCAGCAGCCACTCTTATACCAGAAATAATTCACCCCTCCACTTT

j_gene: TRBJ1-1
v_gene: TRBV19
d_gene: TRBD1
abundance: NA
CDR3aa: CASSIRGTANTEAFF
CDR3nt: TGTGCCAGTAGTATCAGGGGGACAGCGAACACTGAAGCTTTCTTT

j_gene: TRBJ2-3
v_gene: TRBV7-9
d_gene: NA
abundance: few
CDR3aa: CASSLFSDTQYF
CDR3nt: TGTGCCAGCAGCTTATTTTCAGATACGCAGTATTTT